This T cell receptor (beta chain) is from a study of T cell responses to AZD1222 COVID-19 vaccine. Regarding the study as a whole: Donors in the cohort were predominantly white British and more often female, and clonal diversity was possibly underestimated. With two AZD1222 doses given, Spike-specific TCR breadth and depth both rose.

Looked up from germline, CDR1 is LGHDT and CDR2 is YNNKEL (reference sequence). The CDR3 is 14 amino acids. Trimming removed 4 bases from V and 7 bases from J; junction bases left unmatched: 5. Concerning this clone itself: Its target is unknown.

The method was immunoSEQ multiplex PCR; TCRdb's version includes in-frame clones alone and lacks a portion of them. The data show about 150,000 clones, with approximately 91% seen just once and 6.9% held by the top ten. The sample here was peripheral blood, taken after recovery from COVID-19. This clonotype originated in an adult who had recovered from COVID-19. The chain has TRBV3-1 (or the pseudogene TRBV3-2) and TRBJ1-1; TRBD1 agrees at 11 bases. The CDR3 here is CASSRTGTGGEAFF. DNA of the CDR3: TGTGCCAGCAGCCGAACCGGGACAGGGGGTGAAGCTTTCTTT.